The sequence of this TCR beta chain was determined in a study of shared clonotypes between healthy human individuals. Across the whole study: Used for every donor were three CD4 naive, three CD4 memory, two CD8 naive and one CD8 memory plate.

Negatively enriched CD4+ T cells were divided by CD45RA into naive and memory. On this clone itself: Its antigen is not identified. Other DNA sequences within the sample encode an identical CDR3.

Germline loops: CDR1 MDHEN, CDR2 SYDVKM. CDR3 length: 12 amino acids. V shed 2 bases, J shed 8 bases, and the junction held 1 base outside the gene matches. Study-level points and caveats: Among four donors, about 5% of naive CD4 clonotypes were found in common. Some clonotypes were shared by all four sorted-subset donors, while others were not shared. The non-shared ones had lower generation probabilities than the shared ones.

Using immunoSEQ multiplex PCR, the repertoire was profiled, and TCRdb retains in-frame clones only, with some absent. In the table there are about 1.1 million clones, 70% to 80% of which are singletons. The chain combines TRBV28 with TRBJ2-3; 7 nucleotides align to TRBD2. The TCR originated in a man between 18 and 35 years old in good health. Some clones in this sample may be carry-over from other donors' samples. The sample was memory CD4+ T cells from PBMCs. Sample subset: CD45RA-negative fraction. Written as DNA, the CDR3 is TGTGCCAGCAGTTTAGGGGGGGGTACGCAGTATTTT. It specifies CASSLGGGTQYF.